These 13 T cell receptor beta chains share one sample of origin, sequenced in a study of cytomegalovirus exposure and HLA in healthy donors. In the PCR, 60 Vbeta and 13 Jbeta primers were used. Generated by immunoSEQ multiplex PCR, the TCRdb table keeps only in-frame clones and is missing some. The sample has about 140,000 clones, approximately 80% seen once; the top ten hold less than 3%. The sample taken for sequencing was PBMCs. Receptors originate from a woman aged 18-35 years in good health and CMV-seropositive.

This chain links TRBV28 with TRBJ1-5; the match to TRBD1 covers 8 bases. The CDR3 has 16 amino acids. Germline CDR1 MDHEN, CDR2 SYDVKM. The trim removed 6 bases at V and 1 base at J, leaving 8 bases unmatched. CDR3 residues: CASSRPGQGSNQPQHF. DNA for the CDR3: TGTGCCAGCAGCCGACCCGGACAGGGAAGCAATCAGCCCCAGCATTTT.

DNA for the CDR3: TGTGCCAGTAGTTCGATCGGGACAGACACCGGGGAGCTGTTTTTT. Translating it yields CASSSIGTDTGELFF. J is TRBJ2-2 and V is TRBV19, with TRBD1 identical over 7 bases. V gave up 5 bases and J gave up 3 bases; unmatched junction bases: 6. The CDR3 contains 15 residues. Germline V CDR1 and CDR2: LNHDA, SQIVND (reference sequence).

This clone was found once. The J gene is TRBJ2-1, the V gene TRBV4-1, with TRBD2 as a possible D gene (5 bases). Germline loops: CDR1 MGHRA, CDR2 YSYEKL. CDR3 size: 18 residues. Trimming stripped 1 base from V and 15 bases from J, with 31 bases between. CDR3 sequence reads: CASSQVAGTSTEVGIPFF. The CDR3 DNA follows: TGCGCCAGCAGCCAAGTTGCGGGTACCTCGACCGAGGTTGGAATTCCGTTCTTC.

The chain combines TRBV27 with TRBJ2-1, with 7 bases matching TRBD1. This CDR3 is built from 18 residues. Trimming at V came to 1 base and at J to 9 bases, leaving 18 bases not matched to a gene. Germline-derived CDR1 and CDR2 are MNHEY and SMNVEV (reference sequence). CDR3 residues: CASSLYPPDRMVIGEQFF. DNA for the CDR3: TGTGCCAGCAGTTTATATCCCCCGGACAGGATGGTTATAGGTGAGCAGTTCTTC.

The genes are TRBV28 and TRBJ1-1, with D possibly TRBD1 on 5 matching bases. This CDR3 is built from 13 residues. Trimming took 2 bases from V and 1 from J, leaving 5 bases between them. Germline V CDR1 and CDR2: MDHEN, SYDVKM. CDR3 DNA sequence: TGTGCCAGCAGTTTAAGGGGGAACACTGAAGCTTTCTTT. Amino acids: CASSLRGNTEAFF.

V gene TRBV27 combines with J gene TRBJ1-4; D remains unclear. The germline CDR1 and CDR2 sequences are MNHEY and SMNVEV (reference sequence). The V end was cut by 5 bases, the J end by 8 bases, with 9 bases between. The CDR3 loop spans 12 amino acids. The CDR3 loop reads CASSALGEKLFF. The CDR3 DNA is TGTGCCAGCAGTGCTCTAGGAGAAAAACTGTTTTTT. The full variable domain, its missing parts supplied by reference TRBV27 and TRBJ1-4, is EAQVTQNPRYLITVTGKKLTVTCSQNMNHEYMSWYRQDPGLGLRQIYYSMNVEVTDKGDVPEGYKVSRKEKRNFPLILESPSPNQTSLYFCASSALGEKLFFGSGTQLSVL.

This chain joins TRBV2 and TRBJ2-7; D is unclear. Between the trimmed V and J ends, which lost 2 bases and 5 bases, there was a span of 13 bases. The CDR3 contains 14 residues. CDR1 SNHLY and CDR2 FYNNEI come from the germline V gene. This CDR3 reads CASSETLAGHEQYF. The CDR3 DNA reads TGTGCCAGCAGTGAAACGCTGGCAGGCCACGAGCAGTACTTC.

The genes are TRBV19 and TRBJ1-2, with D perhaps matching TRBD1 (6 bases). V lost 4 bases and J 8 bases, leaving 11 bases between the germline ends. Germline-derived CDR1 and CDR2 are LNHDA and SQIVND (reference sequence). The CDR3 extends over 12 amino acids. The CDR3 DNA sequence: TGTGCCAGTAGTAATCAGGGGCTCGGCTACACCTTC. Its translation is CASSNQGLGYTF.

This chain uses TRBV6-1 with TRBJ2-4; the D gene is possibly TRBD1 (5 bases). This CDR3 has 15 residues. From germline, CDR1 is MNHNS and CDR2 SASEGT. The V end lost 2 bases, the J end lost 9 bases, and 17 bases lay between the germline ends. CDR3 bases: TGTGCCAGCAGTGAAAGCCAGGGTCCCGGTAGCATTCAGTACTTC. Amino acids: CASSESQGPGSIQYF.

The V gene is TRBV2, the J gene TRBJ1-1; 11 positions match TRBD1. Germline values: CDR1 SNHLY, CDR2 FYNNEI. The CDR3 covers 17 residues. The J segment lost 2 bases and the V segment lost 8 bases, leaving 13 bases of the junction unmatched. The CDR3 loop reads CASAVPRDRGVNTEAFF. The CDR3 bases are TGTGCCAGCGCTGTCCCCCGGGACAGGGGGGTTAACACTGAAGCTTTCTTT.

The CDR3 is CASSPQGTVNTGELFF. For the CDR3, the DNA is TGTGCCAGTAGTCCGCAGGGGACCGTGAACACCGGGGAGCTGTTTTTT. This chain joins TRBV19 and TRBJ2-2; D may be TRBD1 (6 bases). CDR3 length: 16 residues. Germline loops: CDR1 LNHDA, CDR2 SQIVND (reference sequence). V dropped 5 bases and J dropped 1 base, with 14 bases sitting between them. The full variable domain, its missing parts supplied by reference TRBV19 and TRBJ2-2, is DGGITQSPKYLFRKEGQNVTLSCEQNLNHDAMYWYRQDPGQGLRLIYYSQIVNDFQKGDIAEGYSVSREKKESFPLTVTSAQKNPTAFYLCASSPQGTVNTGELFFGEGSRLTVL.

The rearrangement links TRBV5-1 to TRBJ2-3, with 10 bases identical to TRBD1. V gave up 5 bases and J gave up 4 bases; unmatched junction bases: 10. There are 16 residues in the CDR3. CDR1 and CDR2 from the germline V gene are SGHRS and YFSETQ. The CDR3 coding sequence is TGCGCCAGCAGGCGGAGCGGGACAGGGGTTTCAGATACGCAGTATTTT. This gives the protein CASRRSGTGVSDTQYF.

The V call is TRBV6-6, the J call TRBJ2-3; 7 nucleotides agree with TRBD2. The CDR3 covers 16 residues. Germline trimming cut 5 bases from V and 1 base from J; bases unmatched to any gene: 9. Germline CDR1 reads MNHNY; CDR2 reads SVGAGI (reference sequence). The CDR3 DNA sequence: TGTGCCAGCAGTCTTCCTACTAGCGCTGGCACAGATACGCAGTATTTT. It codes for CASSLPTSAGTDTQYF.